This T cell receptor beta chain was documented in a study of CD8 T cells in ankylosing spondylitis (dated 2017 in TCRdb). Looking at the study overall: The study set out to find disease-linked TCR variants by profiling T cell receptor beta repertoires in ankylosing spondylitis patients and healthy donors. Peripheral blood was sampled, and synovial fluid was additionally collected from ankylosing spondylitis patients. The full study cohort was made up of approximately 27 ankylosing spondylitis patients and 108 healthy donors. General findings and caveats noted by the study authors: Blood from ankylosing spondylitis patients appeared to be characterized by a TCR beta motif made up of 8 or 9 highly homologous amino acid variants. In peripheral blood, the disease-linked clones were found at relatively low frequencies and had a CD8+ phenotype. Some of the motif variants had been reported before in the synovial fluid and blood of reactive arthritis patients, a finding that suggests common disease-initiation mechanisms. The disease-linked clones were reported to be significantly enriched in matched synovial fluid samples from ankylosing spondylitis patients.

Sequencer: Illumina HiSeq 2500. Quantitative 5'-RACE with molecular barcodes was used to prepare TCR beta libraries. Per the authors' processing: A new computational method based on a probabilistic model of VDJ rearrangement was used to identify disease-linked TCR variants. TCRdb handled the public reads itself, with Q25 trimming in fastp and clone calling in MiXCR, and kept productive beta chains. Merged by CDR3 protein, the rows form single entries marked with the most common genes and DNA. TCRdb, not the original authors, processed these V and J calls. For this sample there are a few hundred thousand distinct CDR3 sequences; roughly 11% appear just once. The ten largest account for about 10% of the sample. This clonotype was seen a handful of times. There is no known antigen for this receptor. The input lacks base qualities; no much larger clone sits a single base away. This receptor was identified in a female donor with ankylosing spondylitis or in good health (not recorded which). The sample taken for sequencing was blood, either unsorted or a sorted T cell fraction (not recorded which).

At the DNA level, the sequence is TGTGCCAGCAGTCCCAGGGGGAACTATATCGACGAGCAGTACTTC. Translated, this is CASSPRGNYIDEQYF. The chain is assembled from TRBV28 and TRBJ2-7; a stretch of 7 junction bases matches TRBD1. CDR1 and CDR2 were assigned from the germline V gene as MDHEN and SYDVKM. The CDR3 runs 15 residues from the cysteine to the phenylalanine. Of all the DNA, just the CDR3 is kept, 45 bases in frame from base 1. V is trimmed back by 5 bases and J by 5 bases, and the junction contains 12 bases that no gene match accounts for. Joined to the reference TRBV28 and TRBJ2-7 proteins, this CDR3 gives the full variable domain: DVKVTQSSRYLVKRTGEKVFLECVQDMDHENMFWYRQDPGLGLRLIYFSYDVKMKEKGDIPEGYSVSREKKERFSLILESASTNQTSMYLCASSPRGNYIDEQYFGPGTRLTVT.